This T cell receptor (beta chain) is from a study of cytomegalovirus exposure and HLA in healthy donors. Study results and limitations: Most TCR sequences proved rare, with some public TCRs found in many donors. Later analysis suggested links between common viral pathogens and several top significant clusters. Highest at DRB1 and lowest at HLA-C, TCR association rates differed among HLA loci in a later analysis.

Concerning this clone: Its antigen is not identified.

The PCR contained 60 Vbeta and 13 Jbeta primers. Using immunoSEQ multiplex PCR, the repertoire was profiled, and TCRdb retains in-frame clones only, with some absent. Across about 54,000 clones, the top ten clones capture around 7.1% of the sample. This CDR3 contains 16 residues. V was clipped by 4 bases and J by 3 bases; unmatched bases: 10. CDR1 and CDR2 from the germline V gene are SGHRS and YFSETQ. The chain links TRBV5-1 to TRBJ2-7; TRBD1 matches at 10 bases. Input material: PBMCs. This clonotype was obtained from a woman between 35 and 50 years old in good health and CMV-seronegative. The CDR3 sequence: CASSPRTGGDGYEQYF. The CDR3 DNA follows: TGCGCCAGCAGCCCACGGACAGGGGGAGATGGCTACGAGCAGTACTTC.